What follows are 18 T cell receptor beta chains derived from one specimen sequenced in a study of low-dose radiotherapy and immunotherapy resistance in tumors. Documented time point: after trial treatment. Treatment denoted: LDRT plus nivolumab, ipilimumab, low-dose cyclophosphamide and aspirin (RACIN trial). TRAV- and TRBV-specific primers primed first-strand cDNA, covering alpha and beta chains. TCR amplification used roughly 18 PCR cycles, a constant-region primer and a V-primer adapter. In TCRdb, the reads were re-called with MiXCR into one record per CDR3 protein. The sample yields tens of thousands of distinct CDR3 sequences, 25% to 30% seen once. The sample in question was PBMCs, obtained after low-dose radiotherapy plus immunotherapy. Receptors were obtained from a male donor with prostate cancer.

V is TRBV9 and J is TRBJ2-7, with D perhaps assigned TRBD1 or TRBD2 (5 bases each). CDR1 is SGDLS, CDR2 YYNGEE, per germline. Trimming cost V 5 bases and J 5 bases, with 14 bases left between them. The CDR3 consists of 13 residues. The CDR3 spells CASSMGEGHEQYF. CDR3 nucleotide sequence: TGTGCCAGCAGTATGGGGGAAGGACACGAGCAGTACTTC.

This clonotype was observed at least ten times. This chain links TRBV7-2 with TRBJ2-7, with TRBD2 matching over 8 bases. V lost 1 base to trimming and J lost 5 bases; unmatched junction nucleotides: 4. The germline V gene has CDR1 SGHTA and CDR2 FQGNSA. The CDR3 covers 14 residues. The CDR3 is CASSLVRTSHEQYF. In DNA, the CDR3 is TGTGCCAGCAGCTTAGTCCGGACTAGCCACGAGCAGTACTTC.

Notes on this clonotype: This probably arose from a read error, given a far larger clone one base away. The chain recombines TRBV6-1 with TRBJ2-7, with a weak D call TRBD1 (6 bases). The CDR3 covers 15 residues. The germline CDR1 and CDR2 sequences are MNHNS and SASEGT. V dropped 3 bases and J dropped 2 bases, with 14 bases sitting between them. CDR3 bases: TGTGCCAGCAGTGACATAACAGGGAATCCCTACGAGCAGTACTTC. The encoded protein is CASSDITGNPYEQYF.

There are many counts of this clonotype. This sequence joins TRBV20-1 and TRBJ2-3, with D hard to call. This CDR3 is built from 14 residues. CDR1 DFQATT and CDR2 SNEGSKA come from the germline V gene (reference sequence). Trimming left V 6 bases short and J 1 base short, with 14 bases between. CDR3 region: CSASETSGTDTQYF. CDR3 nucleotide sequence: TGCAGTGCCTCTGAGACCAGTGGCACAGATACGCAGTATTTT.

In regard to this clonotype: A far larger clone is off by one base, so a read error is likely. In this CDR3 the conserved last residue, phenylalanine or tryptophan, is missing, so a read error is likely. Here the CDR3 reads CASTSSGRPSSYNEQFL. CDR3 in DNA: TGTGCCAGCACCTCAAGCGGGAGGCCGAGCTCCTACAATGAGCAGTTCTTA. The J gene is TRBJ2-1, the V gene TRBV2, with 9 bases that match TRBD2. The junction had 10 bases not matched to a gene; V was cut back by 7 bases and J by 0 bases. Germline V gene lookup returns CDR1 SNHLY and CDR2 FYNNEI. The CDR3 spans 17 residues.

This chain connects TRBV4-3 to TRBJ2-3, with D maybe TRBD2 (7 bases). Trimming took off 4 bases at V and 0 bases at J, with 17 bases between the two ends. Germline loops: CDR1 LGHNA, CDR2 YSLEER. The CDR3 length is 17 residues. The CDR3 DNA reads TGCGCCAGCAGCCCCGACGGGGGGCGGGATAGCACAGATACGCAGTATTTT. Its protein product is CASSPDGGRDSTDTQYF.

In this sample, this clonotype turned up many times. The J gene is TRBJ2-1, the V gene TRBV29-1, with a tentative D call TRBD2 (6 bases). V was pared by 7 bases and J by 7 bases, with 23 bases between. The CDR3 spans 15 residues. CDR1 and CDR2 from the germline V gene are SQVTM and ANQGSEA. CDR3 nucleotides: TGCAGCGGGGGGGAGCGGACCCCACCGGGGAATGAGCAGTTCTTC. Translated: CSGGERTPPGNEQFF.

The J gene is TRBJ1-2, the V gene TRBV29-1; TRBD1 matches at 7 bases. CDR1 is SQVTM and CDR2 is ANQGSEA in the germline V gene. This CDR3 spans 13 amino acids. V lost 4 bases, J lost 8 bases, and 10 bases stayed unmatched. This CDR3 is CSVGAGQPGGYTF. In nucleotides, the CDR3 is TGCAGCGTTGGCGCGGGACAGCCCGGGGGCTACACCTTC.

The rearrangement links TRBV7-6 to TRBJ1-2; a weak D match, TRBD1 (5 bases). Trimming took off 1 base at V and 7 bases at J, with 22 bases between the two ends. CDR1 and CDR2 (germline): SGHVS, FNYEAQ. The CDR3 spans 17 residues. CDR3 in DNA: TGTGCCAGCAGCTTAGGGGGCAGTAGCGGGGGATATGGTGGCTACACCTTC. As protein: CASSLGGSSGGYGGYTF.

This clonotype has a count of ten or more. The chain carries TRBV5-1 and TRBJ2-7; a weak D match, TRBD1 (5 bases). The CDR3 extends over 13 amino acids. Per germline, CDR1 SGHRS and CDR2 YFSETQ. V shed 0 bases and J shed 3 bases, with 7 bases lying between them. The CDR3 nucleotides are TGCGCCAGCAGCTTGGGACAGAACTACGAGCAGTACTTC. It translates to CASSLGQNYEQYF. The whole variable domain, filled in from reference TRBV5-1 and TRBJ2-7, reads KAGVTQTPRYLIKTRGQQVTLSCSPISGHRSVSWYQQTPGQGLQFLFEYFSETQRNKGNFPGRFSGRQFSNSRSEMNVSTLELGDSALYLCASSLGQNYEQYFGPGTRLTVT.

There are many counts of this clonotype. The chain employs TRBV20-1 and TRBJ1-5; D is possibly TRBD1 (5 bases). V was trimmed by 0 bases and J by 0 bases, leaving 12 bases between them. The CDR3 spans 16 residues. Germline-derived CDR1 and CDR2 are DFQATT and SNEGSKA (reference sequence). The CDR3 is CSARDSPGHSNQPQHF. DNA for the CDR3: TGCAGTGCTAGAGATTCTCCAGGACATAGCAATCAGCCCCAGCATTTT.

This clonotype was picked up many times. V is TRBV7-9 and J is TRBJ1-6; TRBD1 matches 9 bases. With V trimmed by 5 bases and J by 7 bases, 0 bases remained unmatched. This CDR3 has 13 residues. CDR1 and CDR2 (germline): SEHNR, FQNEAQ (reference sequence). Here the CDR3 reads CASSTGGNSPLHF. The CDR3 DNA sequence: TGTGCCAGCAGCACAGGGGGCAATTCACCCCTCCACTTT. The full variable domain, in which reference TRBV7-9 and TRBJ1-6 provide the parts outside the CDR3, is DTGVSQNPRHKITKRGQNVTFRCDPISEHNRLYWYRQTLGQGPEFLTYFQNEAQLEKSRLLSDRFSAERPKGSFSTLEIQRTEQGDSAMYLCASSTGGNSPLHFGNGTRLTVT.

In its sample, this clonotype was seen many times. The chain has TRBV5-1 and TRBJ2-7; TRBD2 agrees at 7 bases. CDR1 and CDR2 (germline): SGHRS, YFSETQ. The CDR3 runs to 14 residues. The junction had 5 bases not matched to a gene; V was cut back by 0 bases and J by 5 bases. The CDR3 loop reads CASSLGGSSNEQYF. The CDR3 DNA sequence: TGCGCCAGCAGCTTGGGCGGGAGTAGCAACGAGCAGTACTTC. The full variable domain, with the rest looked up from reference TRBV5-1 and TRBJ2-7, is KAGVTQTPRYLIKTRGQQVTLSCSPISGHRSVSWYQQTPGQGLQFLFEYFSETQRNKGNFPGRFSGRQFSNSRSEMNVSTLELGDSALYLCASSLGGSSNEQYFGPGTRLTVT.

Points on this clonotype: It differs at one base from a far larger clone, so likely a read error. The chain uses TRBV6-6 and TRBJ2-1, with 9 bases aligning to TRBD2. With 4 bases clipped from V and 13 bases from J, the junction kept 17 bases outside the gene matches. The CDR3 runs to 16 residues. Germline-derived CDR1 and CDR2 are MNHNY and SVGAGI (reference sequence). The CDR3 nucleotides are TGTGCCAGCAGTTTGTTCAGCGGACTAGCGCAAGAGACCCAGTTCTTC. This translates into CASSLFSGLAQETQFF.

At least ten counts were recorded for this clonotype. V gene TRBV7-8 combines with J gene TRBJ1-3, with TRBD1 matching 10 bases. The CDR3 is 13 residues long. With 3 bases clipped from V and 11 bases from J, the junction kept 4 bases outside the gene matches. Germline V gene sequence: CDR1 SGHVS, CDR2 FQNEAQ. CDR3: CASSLGQGNSIYF. The CDR3 DNA reads TGTGCCAGCAGCTTGGGACAGGGGAATTCCATATATTTT.

There are many counts of this clonotype. This sequence joins TRBV3-1 and TRBJ2-7; D gene ambiguous. V was trimmed by 4 bases and J by 4 bases, leaving 14 bases between them. The CDR3 has 14 amino acids. In germline, CDR1 is LGHDT, CDR2 YNNKEL (reference sequence). CDR3 DNA: TGTGCCAGCAGCCCCCCGGGCATAGGGTACGAGCAGTACTTC. Translating gives CASSPPGIGYEQYF.

This clonotype was seen repeatedly, ten times or more. J is TRBJ2-7 and V is TRBV7-8; the match to TRBD1 covers 11 bases. The length of the CDR3 is 17 residues. V shed 8 bases and J 7 bases; nucleotides not matched to a gene: 19. Germline V gene lookup returns CDR1 SGHVS and CDR2 FQNEAQ. The CDR3: CASPQNLDRGLKGEQYF. CDR3 coding DNA: TGTGCCAGCCCTCAAAACTTGGACAGGGGGCTGAAGGGTGAGCAGTACTTC.

This clonotype showed up many times. V is TRBV20-1 and J is TRBJ1-2; D is unresolved. The CDR3 totals 14 residues. V shed 2 bases and J shed 3 bases, with 13 bases lying between them. CDR1 and CDR2 from the germline V gene are DFQATT and SNEGSKA (reference sequence). CDR3: CSARSLGFDYGYTF. The CDR3 nucleotides read TGCAGTGCTAGATCCCTTGGATTTGACTATGGCTACACCTTC.